One sample yielded the 2 T cell receptor beta chains listed below, sequenced in a study of T cell repertoires in ileal Crohn's disease. Libraries were prepared by immunoSEQ multiplex PCR; TCRdb keeps only in-frame clonotypes and omits some of them. This sample yields about 11,000 clones, of which about four fifths are seen a single time; around 6.9% belongs to the top ten. Indicated time point: neoterminal ileum biopsy at postoperative endoscopy, about 6 months after surgery. The sequencing sample was made of ileal tissue. Source of these receptors: an adult with Crohn's disease.

The rearrangement joins TRBV28 to TRBJ1-4; TRBD1 matches 9 bases. CDR3 length: 15 amino acids. Germline-derived CDR1 and CDR2 are MDHEN and SYDVKM. Germline trimming cut 3 bases from V and 6 bases from J; bases unmatched to any gene: 5. For the CDR3, the DNA is TGTGCCAGCAGTTTTTTTCGGGACAGGGATGAAAAACTGTTTTTT. It is translated as CASSFFRDRDEKLFF. Filled out from reference TRBV28 and TRBJ1-4, the complete variable domain reads DVKVTQSSRYLVKRTGEKVFLECVQDMDHENMFWYRQDPGLGLRLIYFSYDVKMKEKGDIPEGYSVSREKKERFSLILESASTNQTSMYLCASSFFRDRDEKLFFGSGTQLSVL.

The sample holds one count of this clone. The chain combines TRBV27 with TRBJ2-2; TRBD1 aligns across 9 bases. Germline CDR1 and CDR2: MNHEY and SMNVEV (reference sequence). V dropped 5 bases and J dropped 7; count of bases not matched to a gene: 11. This CDR3 has 16 amino acids. The CDR3 DNA reads TGTGCCAGCAGTCGAAGAGGGGACAGGGTCGACGGGGAGCTGTTTTTT. Protein: CASSRRGDRVDGELFF.